The sequence of this T cell receptor beta chain was determined in a study of siplizumab effects on memory and regulatory T cells. General study results and limits: Memory cells seemed less diverse than naive T cells, which seemed major alloresponse contributors. Mappable alloreactive CD4+ clones came from Treg cells around 65% of the time on average with siplizumab, against about 25% in controls. Roughly 80-95% of proliferating CD4+ or CD8+ clones defied assignment to a naive or memory phenotype.

Sequencing used immunoSEQ multiplex PCR; TCRdb keeps in-frame clones, though not all of them. The sample lists 70,000 to 90,000 clones, roughly 93% occurring once. Germline lookup yields CDR1 MNHEY and CDR2 SMNVEV (reference sequence). The CDR3 loop spans 13 amino acids. V was pared by 0 bases and J by 6 bases, with 8 bases between. A note on this clone: Its antigen remains unknown.

Sequences were obtained from CD8+ T cells sorted from blood. The sequence was obtained from a human donor in good health. The chain employs TRBV27 and TRBJ2-5; D ambiguous. CDR3 sequence (DNA): TGTGCCAGCAGTTTATCGGGTTGGCAGACCCAGTACTTC. Amino acids: CASSLSGWQTQYF.